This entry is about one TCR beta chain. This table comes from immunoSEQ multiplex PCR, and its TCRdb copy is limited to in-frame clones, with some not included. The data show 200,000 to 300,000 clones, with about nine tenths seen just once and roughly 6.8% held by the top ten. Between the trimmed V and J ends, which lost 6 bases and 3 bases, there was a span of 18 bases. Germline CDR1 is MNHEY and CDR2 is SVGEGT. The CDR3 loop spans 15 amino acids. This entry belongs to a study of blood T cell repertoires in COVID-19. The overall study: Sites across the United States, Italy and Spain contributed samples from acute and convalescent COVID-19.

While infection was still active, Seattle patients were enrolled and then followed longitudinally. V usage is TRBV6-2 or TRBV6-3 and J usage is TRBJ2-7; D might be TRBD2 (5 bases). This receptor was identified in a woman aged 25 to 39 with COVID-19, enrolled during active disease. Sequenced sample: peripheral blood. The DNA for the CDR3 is TGTGCCAGCAGCCCACCGATGGTACGGGACTACGAGCAGTACTTC. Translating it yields CASSPPMVRDYEQYF.